The rows below give T cell receptor beta chains drawn from one sample of a study of T cells after yellow fever vaccination. TCRdb ran MiXCR on the 5' RACE reads and lists one entry per CDR3 protein. Of around 600,000 distinct CDR3 sequences detected, roughly an eighth appear once; the ten largest clones hold more than 13%. Sequenced here: PBMCs, sampled on the day of the yellow fever booster vaccination. These receptors were obtained from a man aged 30-40 years who received the YFV17D yellow fever vaccine. Each CDR3 is given with its conserved first and last residue.

TRBV7-2	TRBJ1-1	CASSLARKAEAFF
TRBV12-3/TRBV12-4	TRBJ2-1	CASSRDAYNEQFF
TRBV12-3/TRBV12-4	TRBJ2-7	CASSALSGRPYEQYF
TRBV3-1	TRBJ1-1	CASSQDPIPGAFF
TRBV4-3	TRBJ2-1	CASSLQRSSYNEQFF
TRBV6-2/TRBV6-3	TRBJ1-1	CASRTGSDTEAFF
TRBV10-3	TRBJ2-5	CAISESTTPETQYF
TRBV9	TRBJ2-3	CASSPGLAGGLTDTQYF
TRBV29-1	TRBJ1-1	CSVEDKGMNTEAFF
TRBV5-1	TRBJ2-2	CASSQLGRTNTGELFF
TRBV30	TRBJ2-7	CAWSQAGYEQYF
TRBV7-2	TRBJ2-2	CASSLVGFGLELFF
TRBV12-3/TRBV12-4	TRBJ2-1	CASSRASGRADNEQFF
TRBV12-3/TRBV12-4	TRBJ2-7	CASRPSAGSSYEQYF
TRBV9	TRBJ2-5	CASSVGVEETQYF
TRBV20-1	TRBJ2-1	CSVNSGRTNNEQFF
TRBV15	TRBJ1-1	CATSRDVRGGIGSEAFF
TRBV10-1	TRBJ2-2	CASKDQNTGELFF
TRBV20-1	TRBJ2-2	CSAGTGKGTWELFF
TRBV3-1	TRBJ1-1	CASSRVGGNTEAFF
TRBV5-1	TRBJ2-1	CASSLETGYNEQFF
TRBV5-6	TRBJ2-3	CASSRQMTTDTQYF
TRBV18	TRBJ2-7	CASSPLTGENEQYF
TRBV20-1	TRBJ1-3	CSARVGGNTIYF
TRBV7-9	TRBJ2-1	CASSPSRILAGEHEQFF
TRBV14	TRBJ2-7	CASSHPQGTAASSYEQYF
TRBV5-6	TRBJ1-1	CASSFTNTEAFF
TRBV5-4	TRBJ2-3	CASSLVVVLGLAVTDTQYF
TRBV28	TRBJ1-5	CASSSLGGEQPQHF
TRBV29-1	TRBJ1-4	CSAATGPSEKLFF
TRBV12-3/TRBV12-4	TRBJ2-1	CASNQRTSGRGEQFF
TRBV6-5	TRBJ1-1	CASSLQGPNTEAFF
TRBV28	TRBJ2-7	CASSFGAGTEQYF
TRBV25-1	TRBJ2-2	CASWGGGELFF
TRBV10-3	TRBJ2-7	CAISEPAGLAESSYEQYF
TRBV18	TRBJ2-7	CASSGGTGRREQYF
TRBV5-1	TRBJ2-1	CASSLALGGSYNEQFF
TRBV5-1	TRBJ2-2	CASSLGQGPGELFF
TRBV12-3/TRBV12-4	TRBJ2-2	CASSSALLRGRAGELFF
TRBV20-1	TRBJ2-3	CSALTGPRTDTQYF
TRBV18	TRBJ1-1	CASSPLQGNTEAFF
TRBV19	TRBJ2-1	CASSSNSLNEQFF
TRBV5-6	TRBJ1-5	CASSSGQTNQPQHF
TRBV12-3/TRBV12-4	TRBJ1-3	CASSLALPGNTIYF
TRBV7-2	TRBJ2-7	CASSFGWGPPGEQYF
TRBV5-1	TRBJ2-4	CASSLSFRGAIAKNIQYF